This note documents a single TCR beta chain sequence. This sample is drawn from a study of blood T cell repertoires in COVID-19. Germline values: CDR1 MNHEY, CDR2 SVGEGT. The CDR3 loop spans 15 amino acids. V gave up 2 bases and J gave up 6 bases, with 16 bases separating them. Clones were read by immunoSEQ multiplex PCR, and TCRdb kept only the in-frame ones, dropping some. The data show about 290,000 clones, about 89% seen once. This TCR derives from a woman aged 40-49 years who had recovered from COVID-19. The sequencing sample was made of PBMCs or T cells enriched from blood (not recorded which). This rearrangement joins TRBV6-2 or TRBV6-3 to TRBJ1-2, with D maybe TRBD1 (5 bases). The CDR3 bases are TGTGCCAGCAGTTACGGGCTCCGGGGGGTGGATGGCTACACCTTC. It translates to CASSYGLRGVDGYTF.